The TCR beta chain described here comes from a study of OX40 agonist ivuxolimab in advanced cancers. Study-wide results and caveats: On average, a greater number of expanded clones characterised CD8+ T cells relative to CD4+. Part of the nonresponder group also had normalized T-cell clonal expansion that was low.

V lost 5 bases to trimming and J lost 7 bases, with 17 bases between them. Looked up from germline, CDR1 is SEHNR and CDR2 is FQNEAQ (reference sequence). The CDR3 has 14 residues. With respect to this clone: The antigen is not known.

Profiled with immunoSEQ multiplex PCR; TCRdb holds only in-frame clones, not every one. The sample lists approximately 58,000 clones, about 85% occurring once. The clonotype originates from an adult with an advanced solid tumor such as melanoma, head and neck, liver or kidney cancer. The sequencing used CD4+ or CD8+ T cells sorted from blood, collected in a trial of the OX40 agonist ivuxolimab. The chain couples TRBV7-9 to TRBJ1-2; a weak D match, TRBD1 (5 bases). CDR3 DNA: TGTGCCAGCAGCAGGGACCAGCCAAGACGTGGCTACACCTTC. Encoded protein: CASSRDQPRRGYTF.